This entry lists 29 T cell receptor beta chains sequenced from one sample in a study of shared clonotypes between healthy human individuals. CD45RO-negative cells were positively selected for CCR7, leaving out terminally differentiated effector memory CD45RA+ cells. Clones were read by immunoSEQ multiplex PCR, and TCRdb kept only the in-frame ones, dropping some. The data show about 750,000 clones, about 92% seen once. Sequencing used naive CD8+ T cells sorted from blood. Every receptor here comes from a man aged 25 to 40 in good health.

This rearrangement joins TRBV5-6 to TRBJ2-7; 9 bases match TRBD2. J lost 1 base, V lost 2 bases, and 13 bases had no gene match. Germline lookup yields CDR1 SGHDT and CDR2 YYEEEE. The CDR3 contains 18 residues. CDR3 bases: TGTGCCAGCAGCTTTGGTGCCTCCGTAGCGGGAGCGTCCTACGAGCAGTACTTC. It translates to CASSFGASVAGASYEQYF.

In this sample, this clone turned up once. The chain has TRBV10-2 and TRBJ1-5; the D gene is possibly TRBD1 (5 bases). V was clipped by 0 bases and J by 7 bases, with 7 bases between them. This CDR3 is 13 amino acids long. Germline lookup yields CDR1 WSHSY and CDR2 SAAADI. CDR3 sequence (DNA): TGCGCCAGCAGTGAGTCCTGGGGGCAGCCCCAGCATTTT. It encodes CASSESWGQPQHF.

This clone has just a few counts. The CDR3 here is CASSEAIAGFYGYTF. Here the CDR3 DNA reads TGTGCCAGCAGTGAAGCGATCGCGGGGTTCTATGGCTACACCTTC. The chain has TRBV6-1 and TRBJ1-2; D remains unclear. The germline CDR1 and CDR2 sequences are MNHNS and SASEGT. With 0 bases removed from V and 4 bases from J, the gap between germline ends came to 12 bases. There are 15 residues in the CDR3.

The chain carries TRBV10-2 and TRBJ2-1, with D hard to call. Trimming stripped 7 bases from V and 3 bases from J, with 13 bases between. Germline V gene sequence: CDR1 WSHSY, CDR2 SAAADI. The CDR3 has 14 residues. CDR3 in DNA: TGCGCCAGCAATGCTTTGCACAGCTACAATGAGCAGTTCTTC. It translates to CASNALHSYNEQFF.

The rearrangement joins TRBV7-9 to TRBJ1-5, with 7 bases identical to TRBD1. V lost 4 bases and J lost 7; bases outside the gene matches: 13. Per germline, CDR1 SEHNR and CDR2 FQNEAQ (reference sequence). The CDR3 has 16 residues. In DNA form, the CDR3 reads TGTGCCAGCAGCTCGACAGGGATCGAGGGAGGACAGCCCCAGCATTTT. Protein sequence: CASSSTGIEGGQPQHF. The variable domain in full, with the rest retrieved from reference TRBV7-9 and TRBJ1-5, is DTGVSQNPRHKITKRGQNVTFRCDPISEHNRLYWYRQTLGQGPEFLTYFQNEAQLEKSRLLSDRFSAERPKGSFSTLEIQRTEQGDSAMYLCASSSTGIEGGQPQHFGDGTRLSIL.

This clone was recorded only once. The genes are TRBV11-2 and TRBJ2-7, with 7 bases matching TRBD1. This CDR3 has 15 amino acids. Germline loops: CDR1 SGHAT, CDR2 FQNNGV. With V trimmed by 4 bases and J by 1 base, 7 bases remained unmatched. In DNA, the CDR3 is TGTGCCAGCAGCTCAGACCCGGGACAGTCCTACGAGCAGTACTTC. It specifies CASSSDPGQSYEQYF. Full variable domain (missing parts from reference TRBV11-2 and TRBJ2-7): EAGVAQSPRYKIIEKRQSVAFWCNPISGHATLYWYQQILGQGPKLLIQFQNNGVVDDSQLPKDRFSAERLKGVDSTLKIQPAKLEDSAVYLCASSSDPGQSYEQYFGPGTRLTVT.

V usage is TRBV28 and J usage is TRBJ1-5; maybe TRBD1 (5 bases). The V and J ends lost 2 bases and 5 bases respectively, with 7 bases between them. The CDR3 has 13 residues. Germline values: CDR1 MDHEN, CDR2 SYDVKM. The CDR3 DNA reads as TGTGCCAGCAGTTTACGGGGCTATCAGCCCCAGCATTTT. It is translated as CASSLRGYQPQHF.

The chain combines TRBV11-2 with TRBJ2-3; perhaps TRBD2 as D (6 bases). Germline CDR1 is SGHAT and CDR2 is FQNNGV. The CDR3 loop spans 16 amino acids. V was trimmed by 6 bases and J by 2 bases, leaving 18 bases between them. This chain's CDR3 is CASSTNPGLPTDTQYF. The CDR3 region has the DNA TGTGCCAGCAGTACTAACCCGGGACTTCCCACAGATACGCAGTATTTT.

This chain joins TRBV4-1 and TRBJ2-3; 14 bases match TRBD2. The CDR3 runs 15 residues. CDR1 MGHRA and CDR2 YSYEKL come from the germline V gene. The trim removed 4 bases at V and 6 bases at J, leaving 3 bases unmatched. The chain's CDR3 is CASSPGLAGEDTQYF. The CDR3 DNA reads as TGCGCCAGCAGCCCGGGACTAGCGGGAGAGGATACGCAGTATTTT.

The CDR3 spells CASEVGYNEQFF. For the CDR3, the DNA is TGTGCCAGCGAGGTAGGCTACAATGAGCAGTTCTTC. The chain joins TRBV6-1 to TRBJ2-1; D call uncertain. The CDR3 contains 12 residues. Germline assignment: CDR1 MNHNS and CDR2 SASEGT. Trimming shortened V by 8 bases and J by 3 bases, and 8 bases separated the two germline ends.

This CDR3 is CASSPPGSTQETQYF. DNA for the CDR3: TGTGCCAGCAGCCCCCCGGGATCTACTCAAGAGACCCAGTACTTC. V gene TRBV9 combines with J gene TRBJ2-5; maybe TRBD2 (5 bases). CDR1 is SGDLS and CDR2 is YYNGEE in the germline V gene. Between the trimmed V and J ends, which lost 4 bases and 2 bases, there was a span of 15 bases. The CDR3 has 15 residues.

The chain uses TRBV28 and TRBJ2-2; D possibly corresponds to TRBD2 (6 bases). The germline V gene has CDR1 MDHEN and CDR2 SYDVKM. V lost 7 bases and J 6 bases, leaving 15 bases between the germline ends. The CDR3 has 14 amino acids. CDR3 in amino acids: CASTNGREPGELFF. The CDR3 nucleotides read TGTGCCAGCACCAACGGTCGGGAGCCCGGGGAGCTGTTTTTT. The full variable domain, in which reference TRBV28 and TRBJ2-2 provide the parts outside the CDR3, is DVKVTQSSRYLVKRTGEKVFLECVQDMDHENMFWYRQDPGLGLRLIYFSYDVKMKEKGDIPEGYSVSREKKERFSLILESASTNQTSMYLCASTNGREPGELFFGEGSRLTVL.

The rearrangement joins TRBV19 to TRBJ1-5; TRBD1 matches at 7 bases. CDR1 and CDR2 from the germline V gene are LNHDA and SQIVND (reference sequence). The CDR3 runs 16 residues. Unmatched junction bases numbered 8, after V lost 5 bases and J lost 1 base. The CDR3 reads CASSRQGQKSNQPQHF. For the CDR3, the DNA is TGTGCCAGTAGTCGACAGGGTCAAAAAAGCAATCAGCCCCAGCATTTT.

The rearrangement links TRBV9 to TRBJ1-1; D is unresolved. Germline CDR1 SGDLS, CDR2 YYNGEE. This CDR3 comprises 15 residues. The V end was cut by 0 bases, the J end by 7 bases, with 16 bases between. DNA for the CDR3: TGTGCCAGCAGCGTAGCCGGCAGGCCCTCAGATGAAGCTTTCTTT. It translates to CASSVAGRPSDEAFF.

In the case of this clone: Different DNA sequences within this sample yield the same CDR3. The chain recombines TRBV27 with TRBJ2-7; 10 bases align to TRBD1. This CDR3 spans 14 amino acids. The germline V gene has CDR1 MNHEY and CDR2 SMNVEV (reference sequence). V shed 3 bases and J 4 bases; nucleotides not matched to a gene: 3. The chain's CDR3 is CASSFGTGAYEQYF. The DNA for the CDR3 is TGTGCCAGCAGTTTCGGGACAGGGGCTTACGAGCAGTACTTC.

In nucleotides, the CDR3 is TGCAGCGTTGAGTACGGCACCCGCACAGATACGCAGTATTTT. Its translation: CSVEYGTRTDTQYF. The chain links TRBV29-1 to TRBJ2-3; D uncertain. The CDR3 consists of 14 residues. CDR1 and CDR2 from the germline V gene are SQVTM and ANQGSEA. V gave up 3 bases and J gave up 1 base, with 11 bases separating them.

This chain connects TRBV27 to TRBJ2-7; possible D gene TRBD1, 6 bases. The CDR3 runs 15 residues. Trimming removed 6 bases at V and 5 bases at J, with 20 bases between. CDR1 is MNHEY and CDR2 is SMNVEV in the germline V gene (reference sequence). As DNA, the CDR3 is TGTGCCAGCAGCCCCGGACAGACGGATGTGGACGAGCAGTACTTC. It is translated as CASSPGQTDVDEQYF.

V and J are TRBV11-3 and TRBJ2-7; D not certain. The CDR3 covers 15 residues. Trimming cost V 1 base and J 2 bases, with 12 bases left between them. Germline V gives CDR1 SGHNT, CDR2 YENEEA. CDR3 DNA sequence: TGTGCCAGCAGCTTAGGCCCTCAGGCTCCCTACGAGCAGTACTTC. The encoded protein is CASSLGPQAPYEQYF.

This clone was counted many times. This chain links TRBV10-3 with TRBJ2-7, with D perhaps matching TRBD1 (5 bases). The V gene's germline CDR1 is ENHRY and CDR2 SYGVKD. Trimming took off 10 bases at V and 1 base at J, with 11 bases between the two ends. The CDR3 is made up of 12 amino acids. This chain's CDR3 is CATSDNSYEQYF. The CDR3 DNA is TGTGCCACCTCGGACAATTCCTACGAGCAGTACTTC.

DNA for the CDR3: TGTGCCAGCCTGGGGGACAGGGACCCCGGGGAGCTGTTTTTT. It encodes CASLGDRDPGELFF. The chain is built from TRBV2 and TRBJ2-2; 9 bases align to TRBD1. CDR1 is SNHLY, CDR2 FYNNEI, per germline. V gave up 8 bases and J gave up 6 bases; unmatched junction bases: 7. This CDR3 is 14 amino acids long.

This rearrangement joins TRBV2 to TRBJ2-7; D possibly corresponds to TRBD1 (6 bases). The germline CDR1 and CDR2 sequences are SNHLY and FYNNEI. The length of the CDR3 is 11 residues. With 11 bases removed from V and 5 bases from J, the gap between germline ends came to 13 bases. The CDR3, as DNA: TGTGCCGCCGGGACAATTCACGAGCAGTACTTC. Encoded protein: CAAGTIHEQYF.

The chain combines TRBV21-1 with TRBJ2-3; TRBD2, as called in the table, went unchecked against the DNA. TRBV21-1 is recorded as a pseudogene. The CDR3 covers 20 residues. CDR3 protein: CASSKGGLAGGPFSTDTQYF. The CDR3 DNA follows: TGTGCCAGCAGCAAAGGGGGACTAGCGGGAGGACCCTTTAGCACAGATACGCAGTATTTT.

The chain employs TRBV6-5 and TRBJ2-5; D unclear. Germline loops: CDR1 MNHEY, CDR2 SVGAGI. V was clipped by 3 bases and J by 4 bases, with 18 bases between them. CDR3 length equals 16 residues. The CDR3 loop is CASSYGPYGVGETQYF. CDR3 nucleotide sequence: TGTGCCAGCAGTTATGGGCCATATGGCGTTGGAGAGACCCAGTACTTC.

The CDR3 sequence: CASSLGGGRNEQYF. CDR3 sequence (DNA): TGCGCCAGCAGCCTTGGAGGGGGACGTAACGAGCAGTACTTC. This chain links TRBV5-1 with TRBJ2-7, with D perhaps given as TRBD1 or TRBD2 (6 bases each). The V and J ends lost 4 bases and 5 bases respectively, with 16 bases between them. Per germline, CDR1 SGHRS and CDR2 YFSETQ. This CDR3 comprises 14 residues.

The rearrangement uses TRBV7-8 and TRBJ2-3; a possible D gene is TRBD1 (6 bases). The CDR3 is 15 amino acids. The germline V and J ends were trimmed by 5 bases and 0 bases, with 12 bases remaining between them. Germline V gene data show CDR1 as SGHVS and CDR2 as FQNEAQ. This CDR3 reads CASSTGHLSTDTQYF. The CDR3 DNA follows: TGTGCCAGCAGCACGGGACACCTCAGCACAGATACGCAGTATTTT.

The chain links TRBV12-5 to TRBJ2-7; 7 bases match TRBD2. The CDR3 loop spans 15 amino acids. The ends lost 7 bases at V and 5 bases at J; junction bases unmatched: 14. Per germline, CDR1 LGHNT and CDR2 FRNRAP. The CDR3 nucleotides read TGTGCTAGTGCCATAGCCGGGGGGAGGGCCGACGAGCAGTACTTC. Translation gives CASAIAGGRADEQYF.

This chain connects TRBV19 to TRBJ2-5; D is uncertain. Deletions cut 3 bases from V and 3 bases from J, with 11 bases between. The CDR3 is 14 amino acids. Germline lookup yields CDR1 LNHDA and CDR2 SQIVND (reference sequence). The CDR3 spells CASSIMGLEETQYF. In nucleotides, the CDR3 is TGTGCCAGTAGTATTATGGGTCTCGAAGAGACCCAGTACTTC.

With respect to this clone: The same CDR3 is also encoded by other DNA sequences in this sample. This chain joins TRBV27 and TRBJ1-4; no definite D call. Germline assignment: CDR1 MNHEY and CDR2 SMNVEV (reference sequence). This CDR3 has 12 amino acids. The V and J ends lost 5 bases and 5 bases respectively, with 6 bases between them. DNA for the CDR3: TGTGCCAGCAGTCTCCCCAATGAAAAACTGTTTTTT. Residues: CASSLPNEKLFF. Looking up the rest from reference TRBV27 and TRBJ1-4 gives the full variable domain: EAQVTQNPRYLITVTGKKLTVTCSQNMNHEYMSWYRQDPGLGLRQIYYSMNVEVTDKGDVPEGYKVSRKEKRNFPLILESPSPNQTSLYFCASSLPNEKLFFGSGTQLSVL.

The rearrangement links TRBV5-4 to TRBJ2-2; the match to TRBD2 covers 12 bases. The V gene's germline CDR1 is SGHNT and CDR2 YYREEE (reference sequence). The CDR3 spans 15 residues. Trimming removed 4 bases from V and 5 bases from J; junction bases left unmatched: 3. The CDR3 DNA sequence: TGTGCCAGCAGCCGCCTAGCGGGAGGGACCGGGGAGCTGTTTTTT. Translated, it gives CASSRLAGGTGELFF.